This TCR beta chain was sequenced during a study of Ad26.COV2.S vaccination and SARS-CoV-2 variants. Study in general: The study gave Ad26.COV2.S intramuscularly, once or twice 56 days apart.

J was trimmed by 2 bases and V by 2 bases; bases with no gene match: 3. The V gene's germline CDR1 is WSHSY and CDR2 SAAADI. This CDR3 contains 16 residues. Specified treatment: some 20 received Ad26.COV2.S at low or high dose, single or two shots; roughly five received placebo; per-sample allocation not given. Repertoires come from day 63 after the first vaccine or placebo injection. An Ad26 vector that expressed Wuhan-strain SARS-CoV-2 spike constituted the vaccine. Worth noting for this clone: Its antigen is not known.

Points from the study as a whole: Total T cell responses may have been underestimated by the TCR breadth and depth analyses.

The assay was immunoSEQ multiplex PCR, and TCRdb's table has in-frame clones only and misses some. The table has 300,000 to 400,000 clones, about 82% seen once; the top ten hold 1.5% to 2.5%. This rearrangement joins TRBV10-2 to TRBJ1-6; 7 bases agree with TRBD1. The sequencing here drew on peripheral blood, taken in a trial of Ad26.COV2.S vaccine versus placebo. This receptor was identified in a person aged 18-60 years who received the Ad26.COV2.S COVID-19 vaccine or a placebo. The CDR3, as DNA: TGCGCCAGCAGTGAGGCCAGGGGGGCCTATAATTCACCCCTCCACTTT. This encodes CASSEARGAYNSPLHF.